Sequencing of this T cell receptor (beta chain) was carried out in a study of control samples from healthy donors and cancer patients. Germline V gene data show CDR1 as GTSNPN and CDR2 as SVGIG (reference sequence). The CDR3 runs to 16 residues. Trimming shortened V by 0 bases and J by 0 bases, and 12 bases separated the two germline ends. Profiling relied on immunoSEQ multiplex PCR, and the TCRdb table lists in-frame clones only, not all of them. Counted here are some 99,000 clones, roughly 91% occurring once; the ten biggest clones make up under 20%. The clonotype originates from a woman aged 50 to 60 in good health. Sequenced: blood. The V gene is TRBV30, the J gene TRBJ1-3; no definite D call. CDR3 amino acids: CAWSVQGGSSGNTIYF. CDR3 nucleotides: TGTGCCTGGAGTGTCCAAGGTGGGAGCTCTGGAAACACCATATATTTT.